This paragraph reports one TCR beta chain. Measured with immunoSEQ multiplex PCR; TCRdb has only the in-frame clones, and not every one. The sample gives about 2,500,000 clones, more than 80% of which show up once; around 0.14% is in the top ten. Per the germline V gene, CDR1 is MNHEY and CDR2 is SVGAGI. This CDR3 has 14 residues. The trim removed 2 bases at V and 5 bases at J, leaving 4 bases unmatched. This record comes from a study of shared clonotypes between healthy human individuals. The sequenced material came from naive CD4+ T cells sorted from blood. Subset: CD45RA+ positively selected. This chain joins TRBV6-5 and TRBJ2-5; 8 nucleotides match TRBD1. This sequence was found in a young man in good health. As DNA, the CDR3 is TGTGCCAGCAGTTACCGGACAGGGTGGGAGACCCAGTACTTC. Encoded protein: CASSYRTGWETQYF.